The clone carrying this T cell receptor beta chain was seen once. Unique molecular identifiers featured in how the TCRbeta library was prepared. TCRdb redid the calling of the PCR reads with MiXCR, one entry per CDR3 protein. The data contain approximately 520,000 distinct CDR3 sequences, 32% of them seen just once; the ten biggest clones take up around 2.5%. The sample belongs to a study of T-cell reconstitution after alpha-beta-depleted transplantation in children. V lost 8 bases and J 0 bases, leaving 19 bases between the germline ends. CDR3 length: 15 residues. CDR1 and CDR2 from the germline V gene are DFQATT and SNEGSKA (reference sequence).

The clonotype was recovered from a human donor who donated a stem cell graft to a child with aplastic anemia. This chain uses TRBV20-1 with TRBJ1-1, with D perhaps matching TRBD1 (5 bases). Source: PBMCs from the stem cell graft donor, taken from the stem cell graft. The DNA of the CDR3 is TGCAGTACAACTGACAGCTACTTTATGAACACTGAAGCTTTCTTT. Encoded protein: CSTTDSYFMNTEAFF.